Reported below is one T cell receptor (beta chain). Its antigen is undetermined. Measured with immunoSEQ multiplex PCR; TCRdb has only the in-frame clones, and not every one. The sample has nearly 50,000 clones, more than 80% seen once. This sample's time point: baseline, week 1 (first vaccination visit). As to treatment: pre-vaccination baseline after standard-of-care therapy. New WHO grade 3 or 4 IDH1-mutant, ATRX-lost astrocytomas were present in all donors. V gave up 5 bases and J gave up 5 bases; unmatched junction bases: 6. This CDR3 has 15 residues. From germline, CDR1 is WNHNN and CDR2 SYGVQD (reference sequence). This sample is drawn from a study of a mutant IDH1 vaccine in newly diagnosed glioma. Study context: Of treated patients, approximately 60% were men and 37.5% women, averaging about 40 years. Patients' prior therapy spanned radiotherapy, temozolomide, or both; most underwent both. The study, taken as a whole, reports: Immune responses induced by the vaccine were seen in 93.3% of patients, spanning multiple MHC alleles.

The TCR comes from a man aged 40-49 years with glioma. The specimen comprised PBMCs, sampled from a glioma patient treated with radiotherapy, temozolomide or both. The chain is built from TRBV10-1 and TRBJ1-5; 10 positions match TRBD1. CDR3 protein: CASSTRQGAYQPQHF. CDR3 DNA sequence: TGCGCCAGCAGTACCCGACAGGGGGCCTATCAGCCCCAGCATTTT.